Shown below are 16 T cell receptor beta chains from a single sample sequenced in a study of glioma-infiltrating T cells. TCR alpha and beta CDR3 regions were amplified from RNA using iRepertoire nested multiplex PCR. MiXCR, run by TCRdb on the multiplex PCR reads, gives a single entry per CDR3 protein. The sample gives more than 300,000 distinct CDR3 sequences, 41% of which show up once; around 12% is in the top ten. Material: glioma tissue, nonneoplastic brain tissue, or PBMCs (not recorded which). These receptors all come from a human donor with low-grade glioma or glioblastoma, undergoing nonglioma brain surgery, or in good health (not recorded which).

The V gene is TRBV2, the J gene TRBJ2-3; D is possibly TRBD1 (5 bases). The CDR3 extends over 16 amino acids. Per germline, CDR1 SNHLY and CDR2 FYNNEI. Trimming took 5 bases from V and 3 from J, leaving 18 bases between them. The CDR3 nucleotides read TGTGCCAGCAGTCGACCCCCAGGGCCGTATACAGATACGCAGTATTTT. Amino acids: CASSRPPGPYTDTQYF.

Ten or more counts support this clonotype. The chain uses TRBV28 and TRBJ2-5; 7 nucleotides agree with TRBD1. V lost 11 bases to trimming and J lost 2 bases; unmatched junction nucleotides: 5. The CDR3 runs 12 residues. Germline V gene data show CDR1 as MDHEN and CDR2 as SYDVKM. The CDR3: CAVQGYQETQYF. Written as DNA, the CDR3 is TGTGCCGTACAGGGGTATCAAGAGACCCAGTACTTC.

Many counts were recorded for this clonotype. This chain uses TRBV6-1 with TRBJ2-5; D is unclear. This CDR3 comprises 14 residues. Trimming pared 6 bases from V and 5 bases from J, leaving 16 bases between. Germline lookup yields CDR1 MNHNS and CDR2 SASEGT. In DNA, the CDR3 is TGTGCCAGCAGGGAAACGATCAGAAGGGAGACCCAGTACTTC. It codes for CASRETIRRETQYF.

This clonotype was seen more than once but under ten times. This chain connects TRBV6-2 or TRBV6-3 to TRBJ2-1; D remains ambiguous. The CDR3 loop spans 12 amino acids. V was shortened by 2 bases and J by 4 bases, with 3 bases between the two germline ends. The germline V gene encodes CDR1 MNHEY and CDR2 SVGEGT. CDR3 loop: CASSYLYNEQFF. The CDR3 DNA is TGTGCCAGCAGTTACCTTTACAATGAGCAGTTCTTC.

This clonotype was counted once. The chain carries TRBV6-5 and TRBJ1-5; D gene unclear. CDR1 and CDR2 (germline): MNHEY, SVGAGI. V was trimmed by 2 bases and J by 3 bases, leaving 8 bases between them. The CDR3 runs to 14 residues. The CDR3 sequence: CASSYGTNNQPQHF. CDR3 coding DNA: TGTGCCAGCAGTTACGGAACGAACAATCAGCCCCAGCATTTT.

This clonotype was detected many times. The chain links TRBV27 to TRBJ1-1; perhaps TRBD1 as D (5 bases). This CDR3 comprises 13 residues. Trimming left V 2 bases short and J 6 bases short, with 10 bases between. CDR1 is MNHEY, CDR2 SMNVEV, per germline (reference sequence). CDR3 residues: CASSLQGTPEAFF. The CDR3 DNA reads TGTGCCAGCAGTTTACAAGGGACGCCTGAAGCTTTCTTT.

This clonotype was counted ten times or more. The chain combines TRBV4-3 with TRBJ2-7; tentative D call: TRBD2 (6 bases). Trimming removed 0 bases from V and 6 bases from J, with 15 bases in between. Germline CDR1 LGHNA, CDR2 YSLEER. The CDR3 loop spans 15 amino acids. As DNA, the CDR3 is TGCGCCAGCAGCCAAGATACCAGCGGGCGGAGCGAGCAGTACTTC. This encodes CASSQDTSGRSEQYF.

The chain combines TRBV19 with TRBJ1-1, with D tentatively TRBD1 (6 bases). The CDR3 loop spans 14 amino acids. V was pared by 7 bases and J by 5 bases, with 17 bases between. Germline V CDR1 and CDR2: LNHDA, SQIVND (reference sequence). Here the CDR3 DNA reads TGTGCCAGTACCCAAACAGGGTTTGGGACTGAAGCTTTCTTT. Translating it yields CASTQTGFGTEAFF.

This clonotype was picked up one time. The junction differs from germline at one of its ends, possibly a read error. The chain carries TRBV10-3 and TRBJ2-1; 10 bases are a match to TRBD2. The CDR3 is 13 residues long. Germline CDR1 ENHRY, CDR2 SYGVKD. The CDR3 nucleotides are TGTGCCACCAGTTCGACTAGCGGGAATGAGCAGTTCTTC. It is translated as CATSSTSGNEQFF.

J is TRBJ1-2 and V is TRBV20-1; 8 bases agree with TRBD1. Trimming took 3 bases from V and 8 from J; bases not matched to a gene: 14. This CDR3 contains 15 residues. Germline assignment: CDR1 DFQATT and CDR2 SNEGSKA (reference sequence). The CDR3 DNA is TGCAGTGCTAGCTCAGGGGGCATAAGGGGAGAAGGCTACACCTTC. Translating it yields CSASSGGIRGEGYTF.

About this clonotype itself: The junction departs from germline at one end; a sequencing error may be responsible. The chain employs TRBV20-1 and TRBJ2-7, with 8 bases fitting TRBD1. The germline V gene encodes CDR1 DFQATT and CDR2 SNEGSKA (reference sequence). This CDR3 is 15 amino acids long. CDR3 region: CSDRDRDRSSYEQYF. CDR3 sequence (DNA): TGCAGTGATAGAGATCGGGACAGGAGCTCCTACGAGCAGTACTTC.

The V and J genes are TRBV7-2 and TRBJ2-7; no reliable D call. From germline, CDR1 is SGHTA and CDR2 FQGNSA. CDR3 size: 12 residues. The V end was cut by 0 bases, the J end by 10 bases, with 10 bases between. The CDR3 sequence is CASSLALQLQYF. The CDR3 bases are TGTGCCAGCAGCTTAGCCCTCCAGCTACAGTACTTC. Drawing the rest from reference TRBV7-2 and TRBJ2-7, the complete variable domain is GAGVSQSPSNKVTEKGKDVELRCDPISGHTALYWYRQSLGQGLEFLIYFQGNSAPDKSGLPSDRFSAERTGGSVSTLTIQRTQQEDSAVYLCASSLALQLQYFGPGTRLTVT.

CDR3 protein: CSPGTANTEAFF. CDR3 DNA sequence: TGCAGTCCGGGGACAGCGAACACTGAAGCTTTCTTT. The chain is built from TRBV20-1 and TRBJ1-1; 7 nucleotides match TRBD1. The CDR3 is 12 residues long. Germline lookup yields CDR1 DFQATT and CDR2 SNEGSKA (reference sequence). Germline trimming cut 8 bases from V and 1 base from J; bases unmatched to any gene: 4.

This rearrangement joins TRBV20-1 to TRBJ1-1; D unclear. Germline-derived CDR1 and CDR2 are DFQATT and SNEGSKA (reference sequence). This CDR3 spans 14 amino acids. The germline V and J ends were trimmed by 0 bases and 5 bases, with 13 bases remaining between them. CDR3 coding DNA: TGCAGTGCTAGAGAGGTGACACGGGAGACTGAAGCTTTCTTT. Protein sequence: CSAREVTRETEAFF.

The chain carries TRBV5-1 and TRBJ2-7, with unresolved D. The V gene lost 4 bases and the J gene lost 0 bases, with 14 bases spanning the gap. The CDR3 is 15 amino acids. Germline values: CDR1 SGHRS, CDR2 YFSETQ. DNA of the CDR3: TGCGCCAGCAGCCAAGGGTCGAGGAGCTCCTACGAGCAGTACTTC. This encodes CASSQGSRSSYEQYF.

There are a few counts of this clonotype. CDR3: CASIQQGTSGIGAYEQYF. CDR3 bases: TGTGCCAGCATCCAGCAGGGGACTAGCGGGATAGGGGCCTACGAGCAGTACTTC. V is TRBV28 and J is TRBJ2-7, with 13 bases lining up with TRBD2. This CDR3 is 18 amino acids long. The germline V gene has CDR1 MDHEN and CDR2 SYDVKM. V gave up 7 bases and J gave up 2 bases; unmatched junction bases: 14. Filled out from reference TRBV28 and TRBJ2-7, the complete variable domain reads DVKVTQSSRYLVKRTGEKVFLECVQDMDHENMFWYRQDPGLGLRLIYFSYDVKMKEKGDIPEGYSVSREKKERFSLILESASTNQTSMYLCASIQQGTSGIGAYEQYFGPGTRLTVT.